This TCR beta chain comes out of a study of blood T cell repertoires in COVID-19. Overall study: Some COVID-19 samples were acute and others convalescent; all came from the United States, Italy and Spain. From T cells, B-cell-depleted T cells, or PBMCs came the material, which was cDNA or gDNA.

The ends lost 0 bases at V and 4 bases at J; junction bases unmatched: 3. The germline CDR1 and CDR2 sequences are SGHNT and YYREEE (reference sequence). This CDR3 is built from 14 residues. Per the original data handling: Cell counts per sample came from amplifying reference gene primers. Clones were read by immunoSEQ multiplex PCR, and TCRdb kept only the in-frame ones, dropping some. V and J calls and clone size are those listed in that table; D and trimming were worked out from the DNA. The profile shows 200,000 to 300,000 clones, 83% of them singletons. The rearrangement uses TRBV5-4 and TRBJ1-2; 7 nucleotides agree with TRBD1. Input material: peripheral blood. This TCR was recovered from a human donor in a cohort sampled during active COVID-19. The CDR3 loop is CASSLDRTGYGYTF. In DNA form, the CDR3 reads TGTGCCAGCAGCTTGGATAGGACAGGCTATGGCTACACCTTC.